This T cell receptor beta chain stems from a study of T cell repertoires in cytomegalovirus infection. On the study more broadly: The authors relied on CMV epitopes, both recently identified HLA-C-restricted and well-studied HLA-B-restricted. Shared public TCR beta signatures pointed to both CMV infection and a matching HLA type.

Study-level findings and limits: CMV-specific TCR beta clonotypes restricted by HLA-C dominated the ex vivo response.

TCRdb reanalysed the reads using MiXCR and keeps one entry per CDR3 protein. The sample shows approximately 300,000 distinct CDR3 sequences, under 35% of them seen only once. This CDR3 has 15 amino acids. Looked up from germline, CDR1 is ENHRY and CDR2 is SYGVKD. Losses at the gene ends were 4 bases for V and 0 bases for J; bases not matched to a gene: 3. Comments on this clonotype: Its antigen is unidentified.

This specimen consisted of cultured PBMCs, obtained from culture after CMV antigen stimulation. This TCR derives from a human donor in good health (CMV status not recorded). Some clones in this sample may be carry-over from other donors' samples. The chain carries TRBV10-3 and TRBJ2-3, with 8 bases matching TRBD1. CDR3 protein: CAISGQGSSTDTQYF. CDR3 coding DNA: TGTGCCATCAGTGGACAGGGGTCCAGCACAGATACGCAGTATTTT.